The following is a T cell receptor beta chain sequence with its context. The target antigen is unknown. Data came from immunoSEQ multiplex PCR; TCRdb stores just in-frame clones and leaves some out. Found here are 84,000 or so clones, about 86% of them singletons; the top ten hold under 9%. These data are taken from a study of T cell responses to AZD1222 COVID-19 vaccine. Looking at the study overall: Samples with a second dose at about 4 or about 12 weeks were pooled together. General study results and limits: Nearly half of spike-specific TCRs reportedly target variant regions that are unmutated in the B.1.351 and B.1.1.7 variants. Two AZD1222 doses significantly raised spike-specific TCR breadth and depth over controls. Of the AZD1222 recipients, only five to seven were seropositive at baseline.

This sample comprised peripheral blood, obtained on day 0 of AZD1222 vaccination. This clonotype was sampled from an adult in good health.

The CDR3 sequence is CASSYGSGGRYTEAFF. The CDR3 DNA sequence: TGTGCCAGCAGTTACGGGTCAGGGGGCAGGTACACTGAAGCTTTCTTT. The rearrangement links TRBV6-5 to TRBJ1-1, with TRBD1 identical over 8 bases. Germline lookup yields CDR1 MNHEY and CDR2 SVGAGI. The ends lost 2 bases at V and 3 bases at J; junction bases unmatched: 8. The CDR3 is 16 amino acids.